This T cell receptor (beta chain) was captured by sequencing in a study of T cell changes during pregnancy in multiple sclerosis. Profiled with immunoSEQ multiplex PCR; TCRdb holds only in-frame clones, not every one. The sample carries about 70,000 clones, 90% to 95% recorded once. V lost 9 bases, J lost 1 base, and 6 bases lay in between. This CDR3 spans 11 amino acids. The germline V gene encodes CDR1 MNHEY and CDR2 SVGAGI. The chain employs TRBV6-5 and TRBJ1-1; D is unresolved. The source is a female donor with multiple sclerosis, enrolled in a pregnancy study. The specimen comprised peripheral blood, sampled in the third trimester of pregnancy. DNA for the CDR3: TGTGCCAGTAGAGGGAACACTGAAGCTTTCTTT. Protein: CASRGNTEAFF.